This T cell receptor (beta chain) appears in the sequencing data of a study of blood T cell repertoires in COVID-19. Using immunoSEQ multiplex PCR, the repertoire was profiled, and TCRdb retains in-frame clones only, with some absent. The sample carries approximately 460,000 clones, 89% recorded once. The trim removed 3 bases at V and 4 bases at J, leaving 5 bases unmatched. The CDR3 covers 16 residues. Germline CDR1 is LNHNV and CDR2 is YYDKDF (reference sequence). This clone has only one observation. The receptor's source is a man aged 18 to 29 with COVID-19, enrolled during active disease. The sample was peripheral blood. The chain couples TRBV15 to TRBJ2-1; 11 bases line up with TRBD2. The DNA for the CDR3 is TGTGCCACCAGCAGCCTAGCGGGGGGCGGGTACAATGAGCAGTTCTTC. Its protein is CATSSLAGGGYNEQFF.